The source of this T cell receptor beta chain is a study of cytomegalovirus exposure and HLA in healthy donors. The ends lost 5 bases at V and 4 bases at J; junction bases unmatched: 1. This CDR3 is 12 amino acids long. CDR1 and CDR2 from the germline V gene are SEHNR and FQNEAQ (reference sequence). General study points: A later analysis associated 15,000 or so TCR beta sequences with HLA alleles at a 0.05 false discovery rate. Exclusion applied to some V segments, including TRBV6-2 and TRBV6-3, as they were indistinguishable.

With 60 Vbeta and 13 Jbeta primers, the PCR was carried out. Generated by immunoSEQ multiplex PCR, the TCRdb table keeps only in-frame clones and is missing some. The profile shows around 230,000 clones, approximately 85% of them singletons. Notes on this clone: As yet, its antigen is unknown.

The chain combines TRBV7-9 with TRBJ2-7; 8 bases fit TRBD1. This TCR was recovered from a girl aged 2-10 years in good health and CMV-seronegative. Material for sequencing was PBMCs. For the CDR3, the DNA is TGTGCCAGCAGCAGACAGGGGTACGAGCAGTACTTC. This codes for CASSRQGYEQYF.